The entry below gives a single TCR beta chain sequence along with its context. The table came from immunoSEQ multiplex PCR; TCRdb's copy has only in-frame clones and leaves some out. The sample carries 270,000 or so clones, roughly four fifths recorded once. The germline V gene encodes CDR1 SGHVS and CDR2 FQNEAQ. The CDR3 is 16 amino acids. Trimming took 3 bases from V and 6 from J, leaving 18 bases between them. The data were taken from a study of cytotoxic CD8 clonotypes in ibrutinib-treated CLL. V usage is TRBV7-8 and J usage is TRBJ2-1; D might be TRBD1 (6 bases). Material: PBMCs, obtained at disease progression, from a patient treated with ibrutinib. The sequence came from a human donor with chronic lymphocytic leukemia. The CDR3 loop reads CASSFGRGTPSNEQFF. CDR3 in DNA: TGTGCCAGCAGCTTCGGCAGGGGAACCCCCAGCAATGAGCAGTTCTTC.